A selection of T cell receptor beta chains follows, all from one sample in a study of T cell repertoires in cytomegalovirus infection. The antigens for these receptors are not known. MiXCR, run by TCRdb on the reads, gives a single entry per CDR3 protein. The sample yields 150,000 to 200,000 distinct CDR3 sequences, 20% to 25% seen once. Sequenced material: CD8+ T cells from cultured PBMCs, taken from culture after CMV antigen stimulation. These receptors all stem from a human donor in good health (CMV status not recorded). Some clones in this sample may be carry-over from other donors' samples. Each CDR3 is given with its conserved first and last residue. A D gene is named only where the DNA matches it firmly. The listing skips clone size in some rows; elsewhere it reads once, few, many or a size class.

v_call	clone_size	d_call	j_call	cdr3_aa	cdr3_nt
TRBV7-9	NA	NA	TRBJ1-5	CASSLESGSQPQHF	TGTGCCAGCAGCTTAGAATCAGGGTCTCAGCCCCAGCATTTT
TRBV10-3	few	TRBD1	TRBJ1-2	CAIKGTDNNYGYTF	TGTGCCATCAAGGGGACAGATAATAACTATGGCTACACCTTC
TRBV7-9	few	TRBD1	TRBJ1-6	CASSSPDRSSYNSPLHF	TGTGCCAGCAGCTCTCCGGACAGGAGCTCCTATAATTCACCCCTCCACTTT
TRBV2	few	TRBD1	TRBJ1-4	CASSSPDTGTGYPLDEKLFF	TGTGCCAGCAGTTCCCCTGATACCGGGACAGGGTATCCCTTAGACGAAAAACTGTTTTTT
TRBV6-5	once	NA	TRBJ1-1	CDSILAWGTEAFF	TGTGACAGCATCTTGGCGTGGGGCACTGAAGCTTTCTTT
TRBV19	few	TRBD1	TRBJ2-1	CASSIGGQGPRDEQFF	TGTGCCAGTAGTATAGGGGGACAGGGGCCGCGGGATGAGCAGTTCTTC
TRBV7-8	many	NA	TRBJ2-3	CASSFEDSSYTDTQYF	TGTGCCAGCAGCTTTGAGGACAGCTCGTACACAGATACGCAGTATTTT
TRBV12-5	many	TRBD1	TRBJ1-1	CASSDRANTEAFF	TGTGCTAGCTCGGACAGGGCAAACACTGAAGCTTTCTTT
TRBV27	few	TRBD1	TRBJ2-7	CASSSGQGIYEQYF	TGTGCCAGCAGTTCAGGACAGGGTATCTACGAGCAGTACTTC
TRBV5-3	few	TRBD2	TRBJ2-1	CASSFRGDEQFF	TGTGCCAGCAGCTTCCGGGGGGATGAGCAGTTCTTC
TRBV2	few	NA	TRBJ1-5	CASSVGGSPSQPQHF	TGTGCCAGCAGCGTAGGGGGGAGCCCGAGTCAGCCCCAGCATTTT
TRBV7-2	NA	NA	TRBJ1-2	CASSPRGQTNYGYTF	TGTGCCAGCAGCCCCCGCGGACAGACTAACTATGGCTACACCTTC
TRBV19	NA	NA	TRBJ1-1	CASSLWGENTEAFF	TGTGCCAGTAGTCTCTGGGGGGAGAACACTGAAGCTTTCTTT
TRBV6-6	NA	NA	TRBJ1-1	CATVTGKNTEAFF	TGTGCCACCGTGACAGGCAAGAACACTGAAGCTTTCTTT
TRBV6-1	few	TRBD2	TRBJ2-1	CASSDVAGGHNEQFF	TGTGCCAGCAGTGACGTAGCGGGGGGCCACAATGAGCAGTTCTTC
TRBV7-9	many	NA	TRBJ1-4	CASSTTTGQTPTNEKLFF	TGTGCCAGCAGCACAACCACGGGACAAACACCAACTAATGAAAAACTGTTTTTT
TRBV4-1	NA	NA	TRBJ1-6	CASSQDSLAAPLHF	TGCGCCAGCAGCCAAGATAGTCTGGCAGCACCCCTCCACTTT
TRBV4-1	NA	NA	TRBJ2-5	CASSPQLAVETQYF	TGTGCCAGCAGCCCGCAACTAGCAGTCGAGACCCAGTACTTC
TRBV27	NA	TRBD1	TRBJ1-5	CASRLSTGGLNQPQHF	TGTGCCAGCCGTCTTTCGACAGGGGGCTTGAATCAGCCCCAGCATTTT
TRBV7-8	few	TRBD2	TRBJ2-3	CASSPPEQRGGFSTDTQYF	TGTGCCAGCAGCCCCCCGGAGCAGCGGGGGGGGTTTAGCACAGATACGCAGTATTTT
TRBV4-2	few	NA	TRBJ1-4	CASRPRGLNEKLFF	TGTGCCAGCCGCCCTCGGGGGCTCAATGAAAAACTGTTTTTT
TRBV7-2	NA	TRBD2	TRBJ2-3	CASSIGTSPSTDTQYF	TGTGCCAGCAGCATCGGGACTAGCCCGAGCACAGATACGCAGTATTTT
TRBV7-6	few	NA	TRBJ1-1	CASSLGFLRLDEAFF	TGTGCCAGCAGCTTAGGGTTCTTAAGACTGGATGAAGCTTTCTTT
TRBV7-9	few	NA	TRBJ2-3	CASSFPDRNTDTQYF	TGTGCCAGCAGTTTCCCCGACAGAAACACAGATACGCAGTATTTT
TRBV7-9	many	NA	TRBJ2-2	CASSGELFF	TGTGCCAGCAGCGGGGAGCTGTTTTTT
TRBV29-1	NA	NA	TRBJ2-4	CSVGGDSGKNIQYF	TGCAGCGTTGGGGGGGACAGTGGCAAAAACATTCAGTACTTC
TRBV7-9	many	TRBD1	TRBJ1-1	CASSPDTGVTEAFF	TGTGCCAGCAGCCCCGACACAGGGGTCACTGAAGCTTTCTTT
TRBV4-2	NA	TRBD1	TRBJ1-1	CASSQALYRDRDSTEAFF	TGTGCCAGCAGCCAAGCCCTTTATAGGGACAGGGATAGTACTGAAGCTTTCTTT
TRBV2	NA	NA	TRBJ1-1	CASSERGARGLTEAFF	TGTGCCAGCAGTGAACGGGGCGCCAGGGGACTCACTGAAGCTTTCTTT
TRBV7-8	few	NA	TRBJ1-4	CASSSPGRGNEKLFF	TGTGCCAGCAGCTCCCCCGGTCGGGGTAATGAAAAACTGTTTTTT
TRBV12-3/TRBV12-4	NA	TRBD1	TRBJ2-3	CANSRGLADTQYF	TGTGCCAATTCCAGGGGGCTCGCAGATACGCAGTATTTT
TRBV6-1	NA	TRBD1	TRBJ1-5	CASSCSLDRGSYQPQHF	TGTGCCAGCAGTTGCTCCCTGGACAGGGGAAGTTATCAGCCCCAGCATTTT
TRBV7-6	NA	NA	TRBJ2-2	CASSFLTGELFF	TGTGCCAGCAGCTTTCTGACCGGGGAGCTGTTTTTT
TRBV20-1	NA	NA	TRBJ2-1	CSASALGGNEQFF	TGCAGTGCTAGTGCCTTAGGAGGGAATGAGCAGTTCTTC
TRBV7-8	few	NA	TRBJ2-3	CASSLEVAVTDTQYF	TGTGCCAGCAGCTTAGAGGTGGCGGTAACAGATACGCAGTATTTT
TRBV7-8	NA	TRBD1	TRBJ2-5	CASSRTGVETQYF	TGTGCCAGCAGCCGGACAGGGGTAGAGACCCAGTACTTC
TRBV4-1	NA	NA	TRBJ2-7	CASSQALLYEQYF	TGCGCCAGCAGCCAAGCGTTGCTCTACGAGCAGTACTTC
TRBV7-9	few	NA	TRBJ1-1	CASSLAVGVNTEAFF	TGTGCCAGCAGCTTAGCGGTCGGGGTGAACACTGAAGCTTTCTTT
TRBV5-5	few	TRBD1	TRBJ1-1	CASSWGTGDGAFF	TGTGCCAGCAGCTGGGGGACAGGGGACGGAGCTTTCTTT
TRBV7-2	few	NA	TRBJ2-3	CASKGAGESPHPDTQYF	TGTGCCTCCAAGGGGGCGGGGGAGAGCCCTCACCCAGATACGCAGTATTTT
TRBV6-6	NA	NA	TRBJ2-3	CASSYSAGGATDTQYF	TGTGCCAGCAGTTACTCAGCTGGGGGCGCGACAGATACGCAGTATTTT
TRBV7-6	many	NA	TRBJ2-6	CASSLGGSGANVLTF	TGTGCCAGCAGCTTAGGGGGCTCTGGGGCCAACGTCCTGACTTTC
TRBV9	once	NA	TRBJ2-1	CASSVSTGLTYNEQFF	TGTGCCAGCAGCGTGAGTACGGGCCTAACCTACAATGAGCAGTTCTTC
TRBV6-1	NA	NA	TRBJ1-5	CASRRSRYRVGANQPQHF	TGTGCCAGCAGAAGAAGCAGATACAGGGTCGGGGCCAATCAGCCCCAGCATTTT
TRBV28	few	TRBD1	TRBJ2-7	CASRDRALLSYEQYF	TGTGCCAGCAGGGACAGGGCCCTCCTTTCCTACGAGCAGTACTTC
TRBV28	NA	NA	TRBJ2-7	CASSLARDRSSYEQYF	TGTGCCAGCAGCCTCGCCCGGGACCGTAGCTCCTACGAGCAGTACTTC
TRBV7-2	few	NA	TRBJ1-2	CASSSLAGRANYGYTF	TGTGCCAGCAGCTCCCTCGCGGGACGGGCTAACTATGGCTACACCTTC
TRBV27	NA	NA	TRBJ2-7	CASSSRKDYEQYF	TGTGCCAGCAGTTCGAGGAAAGACTACGAGCAGTACTTC
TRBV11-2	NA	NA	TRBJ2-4	CASRSGALVKNIQYF	TGTGCCAGCAGGTCCGGGGCCCTAGTCAAAAACATTCAGTACTTC
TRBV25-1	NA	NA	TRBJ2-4	CASSPDTNIQYF	TGTGCCAGCAGTCCCGACACAAACATTCAGTACTTC